What follows are 21 T cell receptor beta chains derived from one specimen sequenced in a study of beta chain features in type 1 diabetes. Every isolated RNA sample was fully reverse transcribed, so sequencing captured expressed TCRB transcripts. Assay used: immunoSEQ multiplex PCR; TCRdb lists only in-frame clones, some missing. The table lists hundreds of thousands of clones, roughly an eighth of them singletons. The sample taken for sequencing was naive CD4+ T cells from blood. These receptors were taken from a man younger than 35 in good health.

The rearrangement uses TRBV5-1 and TRBJ2-3; 7 nucleotides align to TRBD2. The trim removed 3 bases at V and 0 bases at J, leaving 7 bases unmatched. Germline V lookup: CDR1 SGHRS, CDR2 YFSETQ. The CDR3 sequence is 16 residues long. In DNA form, the CDR3 reads TGCGCCAGCAGCTGGACTAGGAGGGGCAGCACAGATACGCAGTATTTT. Translating it yields CASSWTRRGSTDTQYF.

In this sample, this clone turned up a few times. The V and J genes are TRBV5-4 and TRBJ2-2; 7 bases map to TRBD1. The CDR3 sequence is 14 residues long. V was clipped by 5 bases and J by 8 bases; unmatched bases: 9. CDR1 and CDR2 from the germline V gene are SGHNT and YYREEE (reference sequence). The DNA of the CDR3 is TGTGCCAGCAGTTTCATAGACAGGGAGGGGGAGCTGTTTTTT. Translating gives CASSFIDREGELFF.

The chain is built from TRBV9 and TRBJ2-4; D is unclear. V dropped 4 bases and J dropped 0 bases, with 14 bases sitting between them. The germline CDR1 and CDR2 sequences are SGDLS and YYNGEE. The CDR3 spans 16 residues. The CDR3, as DNA: TGTGCCAGCAGCCCCCCTCTCGTACTAGCCAAAAACATTCAGTACTTC. Amino acids: CASSPPLVLAKNIQYF.

The CDR3 loop is CASSYSDRGGSPLHF. In DNA, the CDR3 is TGTGCCAGCAGTTACTCGGACCGGGGAGGTTCACCCCTCCACTTT. The genes are TRBV6-5 and TRBJ1-6; D ambiguous. V was trimmed by 0 bases and J by 9 bases, leaving 12 bases between them. The germline V gene encodes CDR1 MNHEY and CDR2 SVGAGI. The CDR3 runs 15 residues.

This clone was found a few times. The chain recombines TRBV11-2 with TRBJ2-1, with D perhaps matching TRBD2 (6 bases). Germline V gene data show CDR1 as SGHAT and CDR2 as FQNNGV. V lost 4 bases and J lost 8, with 21 bases in between. The CDR3 runs to 16 residues. The CDR3 spells CASSWGLWKIGDEQFF. CDR3 sequence (DNA): TGTGCCAGCAGCTGGGGACTTTGGAAAATCGGGGATGAGCAGTTCTTC.

This clone appeared many times. This chain links TRBV7-9 with TRBJ1-1; D remains ambiguous. This CDR3 contains 11 residues. Germline loops: CDR1 SEHNR, CDR2 FQNEAQ (reference sequence). The V end was cut by 7 bases, the J end by 8 bases, with 11 bases between. DNA of the CDR3: TGTGCCAGCAAGTGGGCAGCCGAAGCTTTCTTT. Encoded protein: CASKWAAEAFF.

The gene calls are TRBV2 and TRBJ2-7; 8 nucleotides align to TRBD1. Germline trimming cut 6 bases from V and 3 bases from J; bases unmatched to any gene: 7. The CDR3 has 14 amino acids. From germline, CDR1 is SNHLY and CDR2 FYNNEI. CDR3 residues: CASRYQGANYEQYF. Written as DNA, the CDR3 is TGTGCCAGCAGATACCAGGGGGCTAACTACGAGCAGTACTTC.

The chain combines TRBV4-1 with TRBJ2-4; 10 nucleotides align to TRBD2. Germline CDR1 is MGHRA and CDR2 is YSYEKL. The CDR3 is made up of 17 amino acids. Germline trimming cut 2 bases from V and 1 base from J; bases unmatched to any gene: 5. CDR3 sequence: CASSQPGLAIAKNIQYF. The CDR3 DNA sequence: TGCGCCAGCAGCCAACCGGGACTAGCGATCGCCAAAAACATTCAGTACTTC.

The chain employs TRBV2 and TRBJ1-2; 8 nucleotides line up with TRBD1. The germline V gene has CDR1 SNHLY and CDR2 FYNNEI. With 1 base clipped from V and 6 bases from J, the junction kept 4 bases outside the gene matches. The CDR3 is made up of 14 amino acids. DNA for the CDR3: TGTGCCAGCAGTGAAGTGAGGACAGGGAATGGCTACACCTTC. Its translation: CASSEVRTGNGYTF.

This clone was picked up a small number of times. V usage is TRBV28 and J usage is TRBJ2-7; D perhaps matches TRBD2 (7 bases). Per germline, CDR1 MDHEN and CDR2 SYDVKM. The CDR3 extends over 13 amino acids. V dropped 6 bases and J dropped 2 bases, with 11 bases sitting between them. CDR3 sequence: CASRAGTTYEQYF. The CDR3 DNA reads as TGTGCCAGCAGAGCGGGGACAACCTACGAGCAGTACTTC.

The chain uses TRBV10-3 and TRBJ1-1; tentatively, D is TRBD1 (6 bases). V was shortened by 4 bases and J by 3 bases, with 9 bases between the two germline ends. Germline V CDR1 and CDR2: ENHRY, SYGVKD. The CDR3 totals 13 residues. The CDR3 loop reads CAISARTDTEAFF. The CDR3 DNA reads TGTGCCATCAGTGCCCGGACAGACACTGAAGCTTTCTTT.

A few counts support this clone. The V gene is TRBV29-1, the J gene TRBJ2-3; the match to TRBD1 covers 10 bases. From germline, CDR1 is SQVTM and CDR2 ANQGSEA. The CDR3 has 12 amino acids. V gave up 3 bases and J gave up 6 bases; unmatched junction bases: 0. The CDR3 loop reads CSVEDRGDTQYF. The CDR3 bases are TGCAGCGTTGAGGACAGGGGGGATACGCAGTATTTT.

This clone was seen more than once but under ten times. The chain combines TRBV30 with TRBJ2-7; 15 positions match TRBD2. In germline, CDR1 is GTSNPN, CDR2 SVGIG (reference sequence). The CDR3 is 17 amino acids. V lost 2 bases, J lost 3 bases, and 8 bases stayed unmatched. In DNA form, the CDR3 reads TGTGCCTGGAGTCCGGGCCGGACTAGCGGGAGGGGCTACGAGCAGTACTTC. Amino acid sequence: CAWSPGRTSGRGYEQYF.

V and J are TRBV11-1 and TRBJ2-6; no firm D call. Trimming removed 1 base from V and 2 bases from J, with 12 bases in between. CDR1 and CDR2 (germline): SGHAT, FQDESV (reference sequence). The CDR3 runs 17 residues. Written as DNA, the CDR3 is TGTGCCAGCAGCTTAGAGGTGGGCTTCGCTGGGGCCAACGTCCTGACTTTC. Protein product: CASSLEVGFAGANVLTF.

This clone was observed a few times. The gene calls are TRBV6-5 and TRBJ2-7; D ambiguous. Trimming stripped 4 bases from V and 2 bases from J, with 12 bases between. The length of the CDR3 is 14 residues. Germline-derived CDR1 and CDR2 are MNHEY and SVGAGI. CDR3 residues: CASSSLVQTYEQYF. CDR3 nucleotide sequence: TGTGCCAGCAGTTCTCTGGTTCAGACCTACGAGCAGTACTTC.

In its sample, this clone was seen a few times. V gene TRBV29-1 combines with J gene TRBJ2-7, with D tentatively TRBD1 (6 bases). The germline V gene has CDR1 SQVTM and CDR2 ANQGSEA. V was trimmed by 5 bases and J by 3 bases, leaving 11 bases between them. The CDR3 contains 12 residues. The CDR3 bases are TGCAGCGTTTTATCACAGGGCTACGAGCAGTACTTC. Translated, it gives CSVLSQGYEQYF.

CDR3 sequence reads: CASSLERVGSYEQYF. In DNA form, the CDR3 reads TGTGCCAGCAGCTTAGAGAGGGTGGGGTCTTACGAGCAGTACTTC. The genes are TRBV7-9 and TRBJ2-7; possible D gene TRBD2, 5 bases. CDR1 is SEHNR, CDR2 FQNEAQ, per germline (reference sequence). The CDR3 covers 15 residues. Trimming cost V 1 base and J 4 bases, with 14 bases left between them. The whole variable domain, filled in from reference TRBV7-9 and TRBJ2-7, reads DTGVSQNPRHKITKRGQNVTFRCDPISEHNRLYWYRQTLGQGPEFLTYFQNEAQLEKSRLLSDRFSAERPKGSFSTLEIQRTEQGDSAMYLCASSLERVGSYEQYFGPGTRLTVT.

This clone was recorded a few times. The chain employs TRBV7-2 and TRBJ2-7; D is possibly TRBD2 (5 bases). With 4 bases removed from V and 3 bases from J, the gap between germline ends came to 10 bases. CDR1 and CDR2 (germline): SGHTA, FQGNSA. The CDR3 covers 13 residues. The CDR3 region is CASSSHRDYEQYF. CDR3 coding DNA: TGTGCCAGCAGCTCGCACCGGGACTACGAGCAGTACTTC. The whole variable domain, filled in from reference TRBV7-2 and TRBJ2-7, reads GAGVSQSPSNKVTEKGKDVELRCDPISGHTALYWYRQSLGQGLEFLIYFQGNSAPDKSGLPSDRFSAERTGGSVSTLTIQRTQQEDSAVYLCASSSHRDYEQYFGPGTRLTVT.

This clone showed up just a few times. V gene TRBV13 combines with J gene TRBJ1-2; unclear D gene. CDR1 and CDR2 from the germline V gene are PRHDT and FYEKMQ (reference sequence). CDR3 size: 14 residues. Trimming pared 4 bases from V and 4 bases from J, leaving 13 bases between. CDR3 loop: CASSSGSFSYGYTF. The DNA of the CDR3 is TGTGCCAGCAGCTCCGGGTCCTTTAGCTATGGCTACACCTTC.

The chain joins TRBV6-4 to TRBJ2-3, with D maybe TRBD2 (6 bases). V lost 7 bases and J lost 0, with 14 bases in between. The CDR3 is 15 residues long. Germline lookup yields CDR1 MRHNA and CDR2 SNTAGT. The CDR3 loop is CASTRRGASTDTQYF. The CDR3 region has the DNA TGTGCCAGCACCCGCCGCGGGGCTAGCACAGATACGCAGTATTTT.

The chain couples TRBV6-6 to TRBJ2-7; 7 bases are shared with TRBD2. The CDR3 runs 16 residues. In germline, CDR1 is MNHNY, CDR2 SVGAGI (reference sequence). V was pared by 0 bases and J by 2 bases, with 7 bases of the junction left unmatched. The CDR3 sequence is CASSYSGLGEAYEQYF. The CDR3, as DNA: TGTGCCAGCAGTTACTCCGGACTAGGTGAGGCCTACGAGCAGTACTTC.